What follows are 24 T cell receptor beta chains derived from one specimen sequenced in a study of blood T cell repertoires in COVID-19. Measured with immunoSEQ multiplex PCR; TCRdb has only the in-frame clones, and not every one. This sample carries approximately 130,000 clones, around 87% of them seen once, and the ten largest clones take 15% to 20%. The sequenced material came from peripheral blood. The receptors were gathered from a woman between 50 and 59 years old who had recovered from COVID-19.

The chain is built from TRBV2 and TRBJ2-3, with 8 bases lining up with TRBD1. After removal of 8 bases from V and 6 bases from J, the junction contained 16 bases not matched to a gene. The germline gives CDR1 SNHLY, CDR2 FYNNEI. The CDR3 length is 16 residues. The CDR3 DNA sequence: TGTGCCAGCCTCCCCTTCTTTGGCAGGGGGCACGATACGCAGTATTTT. Its protein product is CASLPFFGRGHDTQYF.

This clone appeared a single time. The gene calls are TRBV18 and TRBJ2-1; 7 bases are shared with TRBD1. Losses at the gene ends were 3 bases for V and 9 bases for J; bases not matched to a gene: 8. From germline, CDR1 is KGHSH and CDR2 LQKENI. This CDR3 spans 14 amino acids. As DNA, the CDR3 is TGTGCCAGCTCACCGAGAGACAGGGCGGGTGAGCAGTTCTTC. This translates into CASSPRDRAGEQFF.

The V gene is TRBV2, the J gene TRBJ2-7; D remains unclear. The CDR3 contains 13 residues. CDR1 and CDR2 from the germline V gene are SNHLY and FYNNEI. Deletions cut 7 bases from V and 2 bases from J, with 12 bases between. Here the CDR3 DNA reads TGTGCCAGCAACAGCCACACCCCCTACGAGCAGTACTTC. Translation: CASNSHTPYEQYF.

The CDR3 nucleotides are TGTGCCAGCGGGACAGCAAGCACAGATACGCAGTATTTT. It is translated as CASGTASTDTQYF. V and J are TRBV18 and TRBJ2-3, with 7 bases matching TRBD1. The CDR3 is made up of 13 amino acids. CDR1 is KGHSH and CDR2 is LQKENI in the germline V gene. With 8 bases clipped from V and 0 bases from J, the junction kept 2 bases outside the gene matches.

The V call is TRBV6-6, the J call TRBJ2-7; 11 bases are a match to TRBD2. This CDR3 spans 15 amino acids. The J segment lost 1 base and the V segment lost 5 bases, leaving 4 bases of the junction unmatched. Germline loops: CDR1 MNHNY, CDR2 SVGAGI (reference sequence). CDR3 sequence (DNA): TGTGCCAGCAGTAACGTAGCGGGAGGGTCCTACGAGCAGTACTTC. This gives the protein CASSNVAGGSYEQYF.

V and J are TRBV9 and TRBJ2-1; 13 bases match TRBD2. The germline CDR1 and CDR2 sequences are SGDLS and YYNGEE. This CDR3 spans 15 amino acids. With 3 bases clipped from V and 8 bases from J, the junction kept 5 bases outside the gene matches. The CDR3 region has the DNA TGTGCCAGCAGCGGCACTAGCGGGAGGGCCCATGAGCAGTTCTTC. Its protein is CASSGTSGRAHEQFF.

The chain couples TRBV5-1 to TRBJ2-2; tentatively, D is TRBD2 (5 bases). Looked up from germline, CDR1 is SGHRS and CDR2 is YFSETQ. The V gene lost 2 bases and the J gene lost 0 bases, with 8 bases spanning the gap. The CDR3 contains 15 residues. The CDR3 loop reads CASSLTGTNTGELFF. CDR3 sequence (DNA): TGCGCCAGCAGCTTAACCGGGACGAACACCGGGGAGCTGTTTTTT.

This chain uses TRBV6-1 with TRBJ2-3; TRBD1 might be the D (7 bases). Germline lookup yields CDR1 MNHNS and CDR2 SASEGT. This CDR3 is built from 20 residues. V lost 3 bases, J lost 1 base, and 26 bases lay in between. CDR3 DNA sequence: TGTGCCAGCAGTGACTACAGGGGAACTAGCAGGACCGACCGCACAGATACGCAGTATTTT. This translates into CASSDYRGTSRTDRTDTQYF.

This rearrangement joins TRBV4-3 to TRBJ1-4; 7 bases agree with TRBD1. The CDR3 is 15 residues long. J lost 6 bases, V lost 4 bases, and 8 bases had no gene match. Germline-derived CDR1 and CDR2 are LGHNA and YSLEER. The CDR3 sequence: CASSRLTGTDEKLFF. The DNA of the CDR3 is TGCGCCAGCAGCCGCCTAACCGGGACAGATGAAAAACTGTTTTTT.

The chain uses TRBV5-8 and TRBJ2-5; 7 positions match TRBD1. Unmatched junction bases numbered 13, after V lost 3 bases and J lost 2 bases. Germline assignment: CDR1 SGHTS and CDR2 YDEGEE. The CDR3 is made up of 17 amino acids. Here the CDR3 DNA reads TGTGCCAGCAGCTGGGGAACCGGGACAGACATACAAGAGACCCAGTACTTC. It is translated as CASSWGTGTDIQETQYF.

This chain joins TRBV19 and TRBJ1-4, with D possibly matching TRBD1 (5 bases). Germline lookup yields CDR1 LNHDA and CDR2 SQIVND (reference sequence). The CDR3 is 14 amino acids. The germline V and J ends were trimmed by 2 bases and 7 bases, with 11 bases remaining between them. CDR3 loop: CASSIIGASEKLFF. The CDR3 nucleotides read TGTGCCAGTAGTATAATAGGGGCGTCTGAAAAACTGTTTTTT.

V usage is TRBV5-4 and J usage is TRBJ2-5, with a possible D match to TRBD2 (6 bases). Trimming pared 4 bases from V and 5 bases from J, leaving 21 bases between. The CDR3 runs to 16 residues. Germline CDR1 and CDR2: SGHNT and YYREEE (reference sequence). This chain's CDR3 is CASSTTGTPGVETQYF. CDR3 nucleotides: TGTGCCAGCAGCACAACCGGGACTCCGGGGGTGGAGACCCAGTACTTC.

The rearrangement links TRBV6-5 to TRBJ1-6; D possibly corresponds to TRBD1 (5 bases). CDR1 and CDR2 from the germline V gene are MNHEY and SVGAGI. The CDR3 is made up of 15 amino acids. V shed 5 bases and J shed 7 bases, with 15 bases lying between them. The CDR3 protein is CASSTGGIGNSPLHF. The CDR3 DNA reads TGTGCCAGCAGTACCGGGGGGATTGGCAATTCACCCCTCCACTTT.

This chain links TRBV28 with TRBJ1-1, with 9 positions matching TRBD1. Per germline, CDR1 MDHEN and CDR2 SYDVKM. J was trimmed by 1 base and V by 6 bases; bases with no gene match: 12. The CDR3 has 17 amino acids. The CDR3 region has the DNA TGTGCCAGCAGGGCCTTCGGGACAGGGTACACGAACACTGAAGCTTTCTTT. As protein: CASRAFGTGYTNTEAFF.

This clone has just a few counts. The chain links TRBV6-5 to TRBJ1-1, with D unclear. The CDR3 has 15 amino acids. Trimming took 6 bases from V and 0 from J, leaving 14 bases between them. Looked up from germline, CDR1 is MNHEY and CDR2 is SVGAGI. CDR3 loop: CASSLDGDMNTEAFF. The CDR3 DNA sequence: TGTGCCAGCAGCTTGGACGGGGATATGAACACTGAAGCTTTCTTT.

The genes are TRBV5-8 and TRBJ2-2, with D maybe TRBD2 (6 bases). This CDR3 has 15 residues. V was pared by 5 bases and J by 4 bases, with 15 bases between. Germline V lookup: CDR1 SGHTS, CDR2 YDEGEE. The CDR3 region has the DNA TGTGCCAGCAGTCGCGGGAAAGGGGCCACCGGGGAGCTGTTTTTT. Its protein is CASSRGKGATGELFF. Using reference TRBV5-8 and TRBJ2-2 for the parts outside the CDR3, the full variable domain is EAGVTQSPTHLIKTRGQQATLRCSPISGHTSVYWYQQALGLGLQFLLWYDEGEERNRGNFPPRFSGRQFPNYSSELNVNALELEDSALYLCASSRGKGATGELFFGEGSRLTVL.

This clone is large in the sample. J is TRBJ1-2 and V is TRBV19; 9 nucleotides line up with TRBD1. Per the germline V gene, CDR1 is LNHDA and CDR2 is SQIVND (reference sequence). This CDR3 comprises 16 residues. V was pared by 5 bases and J by 6 bases, with 13 bases of the junction left unmatched. CDR3 bases: TGTGCCAGTAGTGGGGGACGGGACAGGGCCGCAAATGGCTACACCTTC. Translating gives CASSGGRDRAANGYTF.

The chain combines TRBV11-2 with TRBJ2-7, with 9 bases matching TRBD2. The J segment lost 10 bases and the V segment lost 1 base, leaving 14 bases of the junction unmatched. This CDR3 is built from 16 residues. Germline V gene lookup returns CDR1 SGHAT and CDR2 FQNNGV. CDR3 sequence reads: CASSLVLAGGPSRQYF. As DNA, the CDR3 is TGTGCCAGCAGCTTAGTACTGGCGGGGGGGCCATCCAGACAGTACTTC.

This clone was recorded once. The rearrangement joins TRBV7-3 to TRBJ2-5; D is unclear. The length of the CDR3 is 15 residues. From germline, CDR1 is SGHTA and CDR2 FQGTGA. Trimming took 0 bases from V and 9 from J, leaving 17 bases between them. The CDR3 here is CASSLTGALPTAQYF. The CDR3 region has the DNA TGTGCCAGCAGCTTAACAGGAGCGCTGCCAACGGCCCAGTACTTC. Using reference TRBV7-3 and TRBJ2-5 for the parts outside the CDR3, the full variable domain is GAGVSQTPSNKVTEKGKYVELRCDPISGHTALYWYRQSLGQGPEFLIYFQGTGAADDSGLPNDRFFAVRPEGSVSTLKIQRTERGDSAVYLCASSLTGALPTAQYFGPGTRLLVL.

In this sample, this clone turned up a few times. This rearrangement joins TRBV6-5 to TRBJ2-3, with D possibly TRBD2 on 5 matching bases. Between the trimmed V and J ends, which lost 8 bases and 2 bases, there was a span of 11 bases. The V gene's germline CDR1 is MNHEY and CDR2 SVGAGI. This CDR3 region has 13 residues. This CDR3 is CASRDPLTDTQYF. In nucleotides, the CDR3 is TGTGCCAGCCGGGATCCACTCACAGATACGCAGTATTTT.

This rearrangement joins TRBV27 to TRBJ2-1, with 8 bases aligning to TRBD2. CDR1 is MNHEY and CDR2 is SMNVEV in the germline V gene (reference sequence). The CDR3 length is 15 residues. Germline trimming cut 2 bases from V and 6 bases from J; bases unmatched to any gene: 6. CDR3 bases: TGTGCCAGCAGTTTACGGGGGGGGGCGATCAATGAGCAGTTCTTC. It translates to CASSLRGGAINEQFF.

The CDR3 DNA is TGTGCCAGCAGGAGGGACAGGGGGCGAGCGTATTCTGGCTACACCTTC. Translation: CASRRDRGRAYSGYTF. J is TRBJ1-2 and V is TRBV2; 12 positions match TRBD1. Germline V lookup: CDR1 SNHLY, CDR2 FYNNEI. The CDR3 is made up of 16 amino acids. V trimming: 6 bases; J trimming: 7 bases; junction bases outside the gene matches: 12. The variable domain in full, with the rest retrieved from reference TRBV2 and TRBJ1-2, is EPEVTQTPSHQVTQMGQEVILRCVPISNHLYFYWYRQILGQKVEFLVSFYNNEISEKSEIFDDQFSVERPDGSNFTLKIRSTKLEDSAMYFCASRRDRGRAYSGYTFGSGTRLTVV.

The rearrangement links TRBV25-1 to TRBJ1-4, with 7 bases that match TRBD1. This CDR3 is 15 amino acids long. The germline gives CDR1 MGHDK, CDR2 SYGVNS. With V trimmed by 3 bases and J by 10 bases, 11 bases remained unmatched. The CDR3 bases are TGTGCCAGCAGTGAGCCGGGACAGAATATGGTAAAACTGTTTTTT. As protein: CASSEPGQNMVKLFF.

This chain joins TRBV29-1 and TRBJ2-3, with 9 nucleotides matching TRBD1. Germline trimming cut 4 bases from V and 0 bases from J; bases unmatched to any gene: 2. Per germline, CDR1 SQVTM and CDR2 ANQGSEA. The CDR3 totals 14 residues. The CDR3 is CSVAGTGSTDTQYF. The CDR3 DNA reads as TGCAGCGTTGCTGGGACAGGGAGCACAGATACGCAGTATTTT.